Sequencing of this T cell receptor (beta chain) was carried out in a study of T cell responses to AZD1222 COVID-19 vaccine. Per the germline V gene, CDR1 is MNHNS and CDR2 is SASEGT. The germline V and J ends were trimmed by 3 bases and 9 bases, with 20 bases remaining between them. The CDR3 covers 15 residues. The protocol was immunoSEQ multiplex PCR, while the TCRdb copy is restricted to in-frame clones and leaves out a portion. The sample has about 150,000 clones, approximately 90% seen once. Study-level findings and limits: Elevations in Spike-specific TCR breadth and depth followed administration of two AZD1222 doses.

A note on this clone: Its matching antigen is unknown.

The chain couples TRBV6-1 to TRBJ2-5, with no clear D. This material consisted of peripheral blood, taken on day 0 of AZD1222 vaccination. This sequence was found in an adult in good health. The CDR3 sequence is CASSELGTNRVAQYF. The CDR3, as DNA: TGTGCCAGCAGTGAGTTGGGTACAAATCGTGTGGCCCAGTACTTC.